These 3 T cell receptor beta chains originate from one sample sequenced in a study of T cell responses to AZD1222 COVID-19 vaccine. TCRdb's table, derived via immunoSEQ multiplex PCR, lists solely in-frame clones and lacks some. The data hold roughly 150,000 clones, with 90% observed a single time. The material was peripheral blood, obtained 28 days after the second AZD1222 dose. The receptors shown here come from an adult who received the AZD1222 COVID-19 vaccine.

The rearrangement uses TRBV11-2 and TRBJ1-3, with D unresolved. The CDR3 runs 14 residues. Germline V gives CDR1 SGHAT, CDR2 FQNNGV. The V and J ends lost 6 bases and 2 bases respectively, with 11 bases between them. The CDR3 DNA is TGTGCCAGCAGGAAAGCGGGAGCTGGAAACACCATATATTTT. Translated: CASRKAGAGNTIYF.

The chain joins TRBV19 to TRBJ2-1; 16 positions match TRBD2. CDR1 is LNHDA, CDR2 SQIVND, per germline (reference sequence). The trim removed 1 base at V and 15 bases at J, leaving 9 bases unmatched. The CDR3 loop spans 16 amino acids. Written as DNA, the CDR3 is TGTGCCAGTAGTATAGCCATGGGACTAGCGGGGGGGCCTTGGTTCTTC. This encodes CASSIAMGLAGGPWFF.

The chain employs TRBV29-1 and TRBJ2-7; TRBD1 aligns across 7 bases. Germline loops: CDR1 SQVTM, CDR2 ANQGSEA. The CDR3 has 14 amino acids. Germline trimming cut 4 bases from V and 0 bases from J; bases unmatched to any gene: 6. CDR3 loop: CSVARQGRSYEQYF. In nucleotides, the CDR3 is TGCAGCGTTGCGAGACAGGGTCGCTCCTACGAGCAGTACTTC.